The 27 T cell receptor beta chains presented below share a single source sample, sequenced in a study of shared clonotypes between healthy human individuals. CD8 cells regarded as naive lacked CD45RO, were positively chosen for CCR7, and omitted terminally differentiated effector memory CD45RA+ cells. Generated by immunoSEQ multiplex PCR, the TCRdb table keeps only in-frame clones and is missing some. The sample yields about 2 million clones, less than 95% seen once. Sequencing was done on a sample of naive CD8+ T cells sorted from blood. The source is a young man in good health.

The count of this clone is one. The chain links TRBV19 to TRBJ1-2, with a possible D match to TRBD1 (6 bases). Germline CDR1 reads LNHDA; CDR2 reads SQIVND (reference sequence). This CDR3 has 12 residues. The V and J ends lost 6 bases and 3 bases respectively, with 8 bases between them. The CDR3 here is CASRAGDYGYTF. The CDR3 nucleotides read TGTGCCAGTAGGGCAGGGGACTATGGCTACACCTTC.

This clone appeared a single time. DNA of the CDR3: TGTGCCAGCAGTTTATTCTACTTGTCTGAAGCTTTCTTT. Its translation is CASSLFYLSEAFF. This chain links TRBV27 with TRBJ1-1; D ambiguous. The V end was cut by 1 base, the J end by 6 bases, with 9 bases between. This CDR3 is 13 amino acids long. Germline V lookup: CDR1 MNHEY, CDR2 SMNVEV (reference sequence).

The chain couples TRBV4-3 to TRBJ2-1, with D tentatively TRBD2 (6 bases). The V and J ends lost 0 bases and 0 bases respectively, with 15 bases between them. Germline CDR1 reads LGHNA; CDR2 reads YSLEER. This CDR3 comprises 18 residues. The CDR3, as DNA: TGCGCCAGCAGCCAAGATCGGGGAAGCGGGTCCTCCTACAATGAGCAGTTCTTC. This codes for CASSQDRGSGSSYNEQFF.

The chain links TRBV29-1 to TRBJ2-7, with 8 positions matching TRBD1. The CDR3 runs to 13 residues. Germline CDR1 is SQVTM and CDR2 is ANQGSEA. Germline trimming cut 8 bases from V and 4 bases from J; bases unmatched to any gene: 10. This CDR3 is CSFGQGNSYEQYF. CDR3 coding DNA: TGCAGCTTTGGACAGGGTAATAGTTACGAGCAGTACTTC.

The chain has TRBV6-5 and TRBJ2-5; D unresolved. In germline, CDR1 is MNHEY, CDR2 SVGAGI. Trimming cost V 2 bases and J 1 base, with 8 bases left between them. This CDR3 region has 14 residues. The CDR3, as DNA: TGTGCCAGCAGTTACGAGGACGCCCAAGAGACCCAGTACTTC. Translating gives CASSYEDAQETQYF.

V and J are TRBV4-1 and TRBJ2-3; 8 nucleotides line up with TRBD1. CDR3 length: 16 residues. Trimming at V came to 0 bases and at J to 2 bases, leaving 4 bases not matched to a gene. The germline gives CDR1 MGHRA, CDR2 YSYEKL. The CDR3 is CASSQEAGGYTDTQYF. For the CDR3, the DNA is TGCGCCAGCAGCCAAGAAGCAGGGGGCTACACAGATACGCAGTATTTT.

V usage is TRBV7-2 and J usage is TRBJ2-7; 7 bases fit TRBD2. Germline V CDR1 and CDR2: SGHTA, FQGNSA. Losses at the gene ends were 1 base for V and 4 bases for J; bases not matched to a gene: 13. This CDR3 has 17 amino acids. The CDR3 DNA sequence: TGTGCCAGCAGCTTAGAAGGGAATGGGTGGGAGGGATACGAGCAGTACTTC. Protein sequence: CASSLEGNGWEGYEQYF.

The sample holds one count of this clone. The genes are TRBV4-3 and TRBJ2-3, with TRBD2 matching 15 bases. The CDR3 contains 18 residues. Germline V gene lookup returns CDR1 LGHNA and CDR2 YSLEER. The junction had 5 bases not matched to a gene; V was cut back by 0 bases and J by 4 bases. CDR3 residues: CASSQDRTSGRAADTQYF. The CDR3 DNA is TGCGCCAGCAGCCAAGATAGGACTAGCGGGAGGGCCGCAGATACGCAGTATTTT.

The CDR3 loop reads CASSATSYNEQFF. In DNA form, the CDR3 reads TGTGCCAGCAGCGCGACTAGTTACAATGAGCAGTTCTTC. The rearrangement links TRBV5-6 to TRBJ2-1; perhaps TRBD2 as D (6 bases). Germline V CDR1 and CDR2: SGHDT, YYEEEE. This CDR3 spans 13 amino acids. V was trimmed by 4 bases and J by 4 bases, leaving 9 bases between them. Variable domain in full (rest from reference TRBV5-6 and TRBJ2-1): DAGVTQSPTHLIKTRGQQVTLRCSPKSGHDTVSWYQQALGQGPQFIFQYYEEEERQRGNFPDRFSGHQFPNYSSELNVNALLLGDSALYLCASSATSYNEQFFGPGTRLTVL.

The genes are TRBV5-6 and TRBJ2-3; D may correspond to TRBD1 or TRBD2 (6 bases each). Looked up from germline, CDR1 is SGHDT and CDR2 is YYEEEE. V was clipped by 2 bases and J by 4 bases, with 20 bases between them. The CDR3 totals 17 residues. CDR3 nucleotide sequence: TGTGCCAGCAGCTTATTTTACAGTACGGGGGCGGCAGATACGCAGTATTTT. As protein: CASSLFYSTGAADTQYF.

This CDR3 is CASSRIAGATDTQYF. CDR3 nucleotides: TGTGCCAGCAGTCGGATAGCGGGAGCAACAGATACGCAGTATTTT. The chain has TRBV11-2 and TRBJ2-3, with 9 bases fitting TRBD2. CDR1 is SGHAT and CDR2 is FQNNGV in the germline V gene. The V and J ends lost 6 bases and 3 bases, in that order; junction bases with no gene match: 7. The CDR3 extends over 15 amino acids.

The genes are TRBV14 and TRBJ2-1; tentatively, D is TRBD1 or TRBD2 (5 bases each). V was shortened by 3 bases and J by 7 bases, with 10 bases between the two germline ends. Germline CDR1 is SGHDN and CDR2 is FVKESK. This CDR3 has 13 amino acids. The DNA for the CDR3 is TGTGCCAGCAGCCACGAGGGGCGGAATGAGCAGTTCTTC. Translated: CASSHEGRNEQFF.

The rearrangement joins TRBV14 to TRBJ2-7; D is unclear. The germline gives CDR1 SGHDN, CDR2 FVKESK. The CDR3 is 12 residues long. V was trimmed by 1 base and J by 6 bases, leaving 7 bases between them. The CDR3 spells CASSQGFAEQYF. DNA for the CDR3: TGTGCCAGCAGCCAAGGTTTCGCCGAGCAGTACTTC.

The chain employs TRBV27 and TRBJ2-7; 9 bases line up with TRBD2. CDR3 length: 13 residues. The V and J ends lost 6 bases and 2 bases, in that order; junction bases with no gene match: 2. Germline V CDR1 and CDR2: MNHEY, SMNVEV (reference sequence). The CDR3 protein is CASRAGGAYEQYF. The CDR3, as DNA: TGTGCCAGCAGGGCGGGAGGGGCCTACGAGCAGTACTTC.

The chain joins TRBV7-9 to TRBJ2-5, with D uncertain. Germline lookup yields CDR1 SEHNR and CDR2 FQNEAQ (reference sequence). The CDR3 runs 15 residues. V shed 0 bases and J shed 2 bases, with 10 bases lying between them. DNA for the CDR3: TGTGCCAGCAGCTTAGCGTTAGGTCGACAAGAGACCCAGTACTTC. This encodes CASSLALGRQETQYF.

The chain employs TRBV7-9 and TRBJ1-2, with 9 bases lining up with TRBD1. CDR1 is SEHNR and CDR2 is FQNEAQ in the germline V gene (reference sequence). V lost 5 bases, J lost 4 bases, and 17 bases stayed unmatched. CDR3 length: 18 amino acids. The CDR3 is CASSPLNLLSDRGYGYTF. CDR3 nucleotides: TGTGCCAGCAGCCCCCTAAACCTTCTCTCGGACAGGGGCTATGGCTACACCTTC.

The genes are TRBV6-1 and TRBJ2-7, with a possible D match to TRBD1 (6 bases). This CDR3 contains 17 residues. Per the germline V gene, CDR1 is MNHNS and CDR2 is SASEGT. V lost 3 bases to trimming and J lost 0 bases, with 18 bases between them. CDR3 protein: CASSEWSGQIFSYEQYF. CDR3 in DNA: TGTGCCAGCAGTGAGTGGTCAGGACAGATTTTCTCCTACGAGCAGTACTTC.

The chain couples TRBV18 to TRBJ2-1; D possibly corresponds to TRBD2 (6 bases). The V gene's germline CDR1 is KGHSH and CDR2 LQKENI. V was shortened by 2 bases and J by 6 bases, with 14 bases between the two germline ends. This CDR3 has 15 residues. The CDR3 DNA sequence: TGTGCCAGCTCACCAGTAGGGGAGGAAGGCAATGAGCAGTTCTTC. Its translation is CASSPVGEEGNEQFF.

This rearrangement joins TRBV10-3 to TRBJ1-4; perhaps TRBD1 as D (5 bases). The germline V gene has CDR1 ENHRY and CDR2 SYGVKD. The CDR3 consists of 14 residues. Trimming removed 1 base at V and 8 bases at J, with 11 bases between. The CDR3 sequence is CAISEWGVDEKLFF. The CDR3 DNA follows: TGTGCCATCAGTGAGTGGGGGGTCGACGAAAAACTGTTTTTT.

The chain links TRBV11-2 to TRBJ2-1; 9 positions agree with TRBD1. V gave up 8 bases and J gave up 8 bases; unmatched junction bases: 4. The CDR3 contains 12 residues. CDR1 is SGHAT and CDR2 is FQNNGV in the germline V gene. The DNA of the CDR3 is TGTGCCAGCGAGACAGGGGGTGATGAGCAGTTCTTC. Translation: CASETGGDEQFF.

The chain couples TRBV7-5 to TRBJ1-2. TRBV7-5 has pseudogene status. The CDR3 runs to 13 residues. As DNA, the CDR3 is TGTGCCAGAAAAATGGGCGGGGAGCAAGGCTACACCTTC. Protein: CARKMGGEQGYTF.

In the case of this clone: The sample contains more than one DNA sequence encoding this CDR3. The chain joins TRBV30 to TRBJ1-1; D remains unclear. V shed 0 bases and J shed 5 bases, with 4 bases lying between them. CDR1 is GTSNPN and CDR2 is SVGIG in the germline V gene (reference sequence). The CDR3 is 11 residues long. CDR3 nucleotides: TGTGCCTGGAGTGTTCTGACTGAAGCTTTCTTT. This codes for CAWSVLTEAFF.

The V call is TRBV28, the J call TRBJ2-7; D assignment may be TRBD1 or TRBD2 (5 bases each). Trimming removed 6 bases from V and 9 bases from J, with 15 bases in between. Germline lookup yields CDR1 MDHEN and CDR2 SYDVKM. The CDR3 totals 12 residues. In DNA form, the CDR3 reads TGTGCCAGCAGCCTGGGGGAAGGCGGGCAGTACTTC. It translates to CASSLGEGGQYF.

The rearrangement links TRBV5-4 to TRBJ2-5; 9 bases match TRBD1. J gave up 4 bases and V 4 bases, and 8 bases lay outside the gene matches. This CDR3 has 15 amino acids. The germline CDR1 and CDR2 sequences are SGHNT and YYREEE (reference sequence). The DNA for the CDR3 is TGTGCCAGCAGCGTTACAGGGGGCGCAGCAGAGACCCAGTACTTC. This codes for CASSVTGGAAETQYF.

The CDR3 DNA is TGTGCCAGCAGTTACGTCGACAGGGCCTATGGCTACACCTTC. Its translation is CASSYVDRAYGYTF. The chain carries TRBV6-5 and TRBJ1-2, with 7 bases identical to TRBD1. The V and J ends lost 2 bases and 4 bases, in that order; junction bases with no gene match: 4. CDR1 is MNHEY and CDR2 is SVGAGI in the germline V gene. The CDR3 loop spans 14 amino acids.

This rearrangement joins TRBV10-3 to TRBJ2-2; D is unresolved. The CDR3 is 13 residues long. Per germline, CDR1 ENHRY and CDR2 SYGVKD. V was pared by 2 bases and J by 3 bases, with 4 bases between. Written as DNA, the CDR3 is TGTGCCATCAGTGAGACACACACCGGGGAGCTGTTTTTT. Its translation is CAISETHTGELFF.

The V and J genes are TRBV7-9 and TRBJ1-2, with TRBD1 as a possible D gene (6 bases). Trimming cost V 5 bases and J 8 bases, with 18 bases left between them. Germline assignment: CDR1 SEHNR and CDR2 FQNEAQ (reference sequence). The CDR3 totals 14 residues. The CDR3 DNA follows: TGTGCCAGCAGCCGCGATACAGGGCCGTACGGCTACACCTTC. This encodes CASSRDTGPYGYTF.